Sequencing of this TCR beta chain was carried out in a study of blood T cells in healthy people across ages. Per the germline V gene, CDR1 is SGHDN and CDR2 is FVKESK. The CDR3 has 13 residues. V lost 8 bases to trimming and J lost 5 bases; unmatched junction nucleotides: 3. Concerning this clonotype: What it binds is unknown.

A second PCR of 7 to 11 cycles used a sample-barcoded 5' primer and a J-beta primer mix. TCRdb reprocessed the 5' RACE reads with MiXCR, giving one entry per CDR3 protein. The table has around 1.7 million distinct CDR3 sequences, approximately 30% seen once; the top ten hold 7.7%. Whole-study results and caveats: No one knew whether donors had CMV, which possibly confounded expanded clonotype changes.

Material for sequencing was blood. The clonotype was recovered from a woman aged 25 to 39 in good health. The V gene is TRBV14, the J gene TRBJ1-4; 9 bases are shared with TRBD1. CDR3 bases: TGTGCCAGCTCGACAGGGGGAAATGAAAAACTGTTTTTT. This sequence encodes CASSTGGNEKLFF.